A single sample is the source of the 22 T cell receptor beta chains below, sequenced in a study of vaccination effects on CD4 cells after COVID-19. Only in-frame clones appear in the TCRdb table, and some are missing; sequencing was by immunoSEQ multiplex PCR. The sample contains around 50,000 clones, about 80% of which appear only once. Investigators separated out CD4+ T cells once around 11 days of culture had passed. These receptors have no identified antigens. Sample: CD4+ T cells from PBMCs cultured without peptide, taken before COVID-19 vaccination. These receptors were collected from a human donor who had a prior SARS-CoV-2 infection.

This clone was observed a handful of times. The chain couples TRBV18 to TRBJ1-1, with 8 positions matching TRBD1. This CDR3 comprises 14 residues. V was pared by 3 bases and J by 3 bases, with 3 bases of the junction left unmatched. Germline CDR1 is KGHSH and CDR2 is LQKENI. CDR3 sequence reads: CASSPTTGDTEAFF. The CDR3 DNA is TGTGCCAGCTCACCGACGACAGGGGACACTGAAGCTTTCTTT.

This clone was observed a handful of times. The chain joins TRBV5-4 to TRBJ2-5, with D possibly matching TRBD1 (6 bases). The V and J ends lost 4 bases and 5 bases respectively, with 12 bases between them. The CDR3 consists of 13 residues. The V gene's germline CDR1 is SGHNT and CDR2 YYREEE (reference sequence). The DNA of the CDR3 is TGTGCCAGCAGCCGGGACACTGTGGAGACCCAGTACTTC. Translated: CASSRDTVETQYF.

This clone was detected once. V usage is TRBV18 and J usage is TRBJ2-2, with unresolved D. Germline V lookup: CDR1 KGHSH, CDR2 LQKENI. This CDR3 has 13 residues. Trimming took off 1 base at V and 7 bases at J, with 7 bases between the two ends. The CDR3 region is CASSPRLIGELFF. The CDR3 DNA reads TGTGCCAGCTCACCACGGCTTATCGGGGAGCTGTTTTTT.

The CDR3: CASSPTTPGHPFYNEQFF. CDR3 bases: TGCGCCAGCAGCCCCACGACACCGGGACACCCCTTCTACAATGAGCAGTTCTTC. V gene TRBV5-1 combines with J gene TRBJ2-1; possibly TRBD1 for D (6 bases). This CDR3 spans 18 amino acids. The germline V gene has CDR1 SGHRS and CDR2 YFSETQ. The ends were cut back, 4 bases at V and 3 bases at J, with 23 bases in the middle.

The chain is built from TRBV5-4 and TRBJ1-2; D remains unclear. CDR1 is SGHNT, CDR2 YYREEE, per germline (reference sequence). Trimming took off 2 bases at V and 0 bases at J, with 11 bases between the two ends. The CDR3 has 15 amino acids. CDR3 in amino acids: CASSLKKKANYGYTF. In DNA form, the CDR3 reads TGTGCCAGCAGCTTAAAGAAAAAAGCTAACTATGGCTACACCTTC. Using reference TRBV5-4 and TRBJ1-2 for the parts outside the CDR3, the full variable domain is ETGVTQSPTHLIKTRGQQVTLRCSSQSGHNTVSWYQQALGQGPQFIFQYYREEENGRGNFPPRFSGLQFPNYSSELNVNALELDDSALYLCASSLKKKANYGYTFGSGTRLTVV.

This clone was recorded only once. The rearrangement joins TRBV12-3 or TRBV12-4 to TRBJ2-7; 7 bases agree with TRBD2. The CDR3 has 12 residues. V gave up 1 base and J gave up 9 bases; unmatched junction bases: 3. The CDR3 coding sequence is TGTGCCAGCAGTTTAGGGGGCGGGGGGCAGTACTTC. Translated: CASSLGGGGQYF.

The chain joins TRBV6-4 to TRBJ1-1; 9 nucleotides agree with TRBD1. The CDR3 runs 21 residues. The germline V gene encodes CDR1 MRHNA and CDR2 SNTAGT. V shed 2 bases, J shed 0 bases, and the junction held 19 bases outside the gene matches. The CDR3 coding sequence is TGTGCCAGCAGTGACCAAAGTTGTGGGACAGGGTTGTTTTGTGTGAACACTGAAGCTTTCTTT. Translating it yields CASSDQSCGTGLFCVNTEAFF.

The rearrangement uses TRBV6-1 and TRBJ1-1; a possible D gene is TRBD1 (5 bases). The CDR3 runs to 13 residues. V lost 2 bases and J lost 5, with 9 bases in between. CDR1 and CDR2 from the germline V gene are MNHNS and SASEGT. The CDR3 region has the DNA TGTGCCAGCAGTGAAAAGGGGTGGACTGAAGCTTTCTTT. Its translation: CASSEKGWTEAFF.

The chain joins TRBV5-1 to TRBJ1-2, with D tentatively TRBD1 (6 bases). The V end lost 1 base, the J end lost 8 bases, and 12 bases lay between the germline ends. The CDR3 is 13 amino acids. Germline values: CDR1 SGHRS, CDR2 YFSETQ. CDR3 protein: CASSLTGSRGYTF. The CDR3 nucleotides read TGCGCCAGCAGCTTGACAGGGTCACGCGGCTACACCTTC.

This chain joins TRBV5-1 and TRBJ2-5; D may match TRBD1 or TRBD2 (5 bases each). Germline-derived CDR1 and CDR2 are SGHRS and YFSETQ. The V gene lost 4 bases and the J gene lost 2 bases, with 12 bases spanning the gap. CDR3 length: 14 amino acids. As DNA, the CDR3 is TGCGCCAGCAGCACCGGGACGTTGCAAGAGACCCAGTACTTC. It specifies CASSTGTLQETQYF.

The gene calls are TRBV7-2 and TRBJ2-7; TRBD2 agrees at 10 bases. Trimming took 2 bases from V and 6 from J; bases not matched to a gene: 7. The CDR3 has 15 amino acids. Germline V lookup: CDR1 SGHTA, CDR2 FQGNSA. The CDR3 spells CASSLSLAGAGEQYF. The CDR3 DNA reads TGTGCCAGCAGCTTATCTCTAGCGGGGGCCGGCGAGCAGTACTTC. Drawing the rest from reference TRBV7-2 and TRBJ2-7, the complete variable domain is GAGVSQSPSNKVTEKGKDVELRCDPISGHTALYWYRQSLGQGLEFLIYFQGNSAPDKSGLPSDRFSAERTGGSVSTLTIQRTQQEDSAVYLCASSLSLAGAGEQYFGPGTRLTVT.

The CDR3 reads CASSPGQGWDTGELFF. CDR3 nucleotides: TGTGCCAGCAGCCCAGGACAGGGATGGGACACCGGGGAGCTGTTTTTT. V usage is TRBV3-1 (or the pseudogene TRBV3-2) and J usage is TRBJ2-2; 8 nucleotides match TRBD1. The germline gives CDR1 LGHDT, CDR2 YNNKEL (reference sequence). This CDR3 has 16 residues. The junction had 7 bases not matched to a gene; V was cut back by 4 bases and J by 3 bases.

This chain joins TRBV6-2 or TRBV6-3 and TRBJ1-2; tentatively, D is TRBD1 (6 bases). Trimming shortened V by 2 bases and J by 3 bases, and 13 bases separated the two germline ends. Germline CDR1 MNHEY, CDR2 SVGEGT. This CDR3 contains 15 residues. The CDR3 loop reads CASSYPGTFHYGYTF. CDR3 DNA sequence: TGTGCCAGCAGTTACCCCGGGACATTCCACTATGGCTACACCTTC.

The J gene is TRBJ2-7, the V gene TRBV7-2; a weak D match, TRBD2 (7 bases). CDR3 length: 15 amino acids. CDR1 and CDR2 (germline): SGHTA, FQGNSA. V was trimmed by 0 bases and J by 1 base, leaving 10 bases between them. The CDR3 is CASSLAGGLSYEQYF. The CDR3 DNA follows: TGTGCCAGCAGCTTAGCCGGGGGGCTATCCTACGAGCAGTACTTC.

CDR3 sequence reads: CASSVAGNTNYGYTF. The DNA of the CDR3 is TGTGCCAGCAGCGTAGCTGGTAATACTAACTATGGCTACACCTTC. The chain links TRBV9 to TRBJ1-2; no clear D gene. V lost 0 bases, J lost 0 bases, and 9 bases lay in between. CDR3 size: 15 residues. The germline V gene has CDR1 SGDLS and CDR2 YYNGEE.

V usage is TRBV27 and J usage is TRBJ2-2; 10 nucleotides agree with TRBD1. The CDR3 length is 15 residues. The V gene's germline CDR1 is MNHEY and CDR2 SMNVEV (reference sequence). V trimming: 0 bases; J trimming: 6 bases; junction bases outside the gene matches: 1. The CDR3 DNA follows: TGTGCCAGCAGTTTATCGGACAGGGGGTCCGGGGAGCTGTTTTTT. Residues: CASSLSDRGSGELFF.

The rearrangement joins TRBV4-3 to TRBJ1-2, with a possible D match to TRBD1 (6 bases). The CDR3 length is 14 residues. Germline loops: CDR1 LGHNA, CDR2 YSLEER. Trimming removed 1 base from V and 7 bases from J, with 13 bases in between. The CDR3 is CASSQVQGIGGYTF. The DNA of the CDR3 is TGCGCCAGCAGCCAAGTTCAGGGGATCGGTGGCTACACCTTC.

Points on this clone: At one end the junction does not follow the germline gene, possibly because of a read error. The V call is TRBV11-3, the J call TRBJ2-5; D is unresolved. Germline CDR1 reads SGHNT; CDR2 reads YENEEA. The CDR3 runs to 14 residues. This CDR3 is CASSLGRSQGTQYF. CDR3 bases: TGTGCCAGCAGCTTAGGTCGCTCCCAAGGGACCCAGTACTTC.

J is TRBJ2-1 and V is TRBV7-2; D gene uncertain. Trimming left V 1 base short and J 0 bases short, with 7 bases between. The CDR3 runs to 15 residues. CDR1 is SGHTA and CDR2 is FQGNSA in the germline V gene. DNA of the CDR3: TGTGCCAGCAGCTTAGGGTTATACTCCTACAATGAGCAGTTCTTC. Its translation is CASSLGLYSYNEQFF.

Remarks on this clone: Other nucleotide sequences from this sample produce the same CDR3. This chain connects TRBV18 to TRBJ2-3; D is unclear. The CDR3 runs to 12 residues. V was clipped by 3 bases and J by 0 bases, with 1 base between them. The germline V gene has CDR1 KGHSH and CDR2 LQKENI. The CDR3 bases are TGTGCCAGCTCACCTAGCACAGATACGCAGTATTTT. Protein: CASSPSTDTQYF.

The rearrangement links TRBV18 to TRBJ2-3, with 9 bases fitting TRBD1. CDR1 is KGHSH, CDR2 LQKENI, per germline. CDR3 size: 15 residues. With 4 bases clipped from V and 2 bases from J, the junction kept 4 bases outside the gene matches. CDR3 DNA sequence: TGTGCCAGCTCACACAGGGGGCGAAACACAGATACGCAGTATTTT. Its protein is CASSHRGRNTDTQYF. The full variable domain, completed using reference TRBV18 and TRBJ2-3, is NAGVMQNPRHLVRRRGQEARLRCSPMKGHSHVYWYRQLPEEGLKFMVYLQKENIIDESGMPKERFSAEFPKEGPSILRIQQVVRGDSAAYFCASSHRGRNTDTQYFGPGTRLTVL.

The CDR3 protein is CASAVTWNYEQYF. CDR3 sequence (DNA): TGCGCCAGCGCCGTGACGTGGAACTACGAGCAGTACTTC. The chain couples TRBV5-1 to TRBJ2-7, with no clear D. This CDR3 is built from 13 residues. Looked up from germline, CDR1 is SGHRS and CDR2 is YFSETQ. V shed 7 bases and J shed 3 bases, with 14 bases lying between them.